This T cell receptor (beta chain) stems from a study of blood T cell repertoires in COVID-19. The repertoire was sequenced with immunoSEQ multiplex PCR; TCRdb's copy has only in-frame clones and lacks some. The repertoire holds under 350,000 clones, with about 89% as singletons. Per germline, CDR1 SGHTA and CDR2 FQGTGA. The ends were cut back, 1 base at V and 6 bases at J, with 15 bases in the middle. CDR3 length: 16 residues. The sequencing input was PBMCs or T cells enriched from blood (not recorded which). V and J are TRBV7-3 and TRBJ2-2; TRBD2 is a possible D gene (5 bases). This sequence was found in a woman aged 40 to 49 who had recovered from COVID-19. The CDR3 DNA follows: TGTGCCAGCAGCTTAAAGAGGGTTTCACTTGCCGGGGAGCTGTTTTTT. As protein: CASSLKRVSLAGELFF.